Here is one T cell receptor beta chain with its context. What it recognizes is unknown. The CDR3 has 11 amino acids. Per germline, CDR1 MRHNA and CDR2 SNTAGT. The V end lost 5 bases, the J end lost 2 bases, and 3 bases lay between the germline ends. Primers included in the PCR were 60 Vbeta and 13 Jbeta primers. Sequenced by immunoSEQ multiplex PCR; TCRdb stores in-frame clones only, minus some. The data show more than 150,000 clones, with roughly 82% seen just once and roughly 1.4% held by the top ten. The sample is drawn from a study of cytomegalovirus exposure and HLA in healthy donors. Overall study results and limits: As a later analysis showed, a missense DCLRE1C variant was linked to trimming of TCR beta V- and J-genes. Association with HLA alleles at 0.05 false discovery rate was found for 16,951 TCR beta sequences in a later analysis.

Source material: PBMCs. V and J are TRBV6-4 and TRBJ2-5; D is unresolved. The receptor's source is a man aged 40-55 years in good health and CMV-seronegative. The CDR3 protein is CASSLQETQYF. The CDR3, as DNA: TGTGCCAGCAGTCTTCAAGAGACCCAGTACTTC.